This T cell receptor beta chain was sequenced during a study of blood T cell repertoires in COVID-19. Study information: Nucleic acid was either cDNA or gDNA, and it came from T cells, B-cell-depleted T cells, or PBMCs.

Sequencing was performed with immunoSEQ multiplex PCR; in TCRdb, only in-frame clones are kept and a portion is missing. The sample lists about 100,000 clones, 70% to 90% seen once, with 2.9% in the top ten. The sample consisted of peripheral blood. The receptor was isolated from a woman aged 80 or over with acute or convalescent COVID-19.

The CDR3, as DNA: TGTGCCAGTAGTCCCGAGACTTCATTTAAGTATTTT. This gives the protein CASSPETSFKYF. The V gene is TRBV19, the J gene TRBJ2-3; no firm D call. There are 12 residues in the CDR3. Per germline, CDR1 LNHDA and CDR2 SQIVND (reference sequence). V shed 5 bases and J shed 13 bases, with 16 bases lying between them.